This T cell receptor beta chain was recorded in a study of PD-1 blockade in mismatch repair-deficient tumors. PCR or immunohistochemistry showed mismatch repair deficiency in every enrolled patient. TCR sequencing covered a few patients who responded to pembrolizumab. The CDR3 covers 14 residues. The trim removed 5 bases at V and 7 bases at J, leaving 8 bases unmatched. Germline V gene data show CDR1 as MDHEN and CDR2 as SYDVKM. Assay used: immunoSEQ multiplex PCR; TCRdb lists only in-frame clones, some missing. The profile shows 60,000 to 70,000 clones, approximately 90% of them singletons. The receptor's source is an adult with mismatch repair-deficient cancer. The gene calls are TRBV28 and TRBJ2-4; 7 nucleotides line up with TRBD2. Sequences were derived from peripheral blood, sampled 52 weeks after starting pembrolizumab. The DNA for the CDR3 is TGTGCCAGCAGTGCAGCGGGATGGGGGAACATTCAGTACTTC. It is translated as CASSAAGWGNIQYF. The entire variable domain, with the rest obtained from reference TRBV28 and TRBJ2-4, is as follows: DVKVTQSSRYLVKRTGEKVFLECVQDMDHENMFWYRQDPGLGLRLIYFSYDVKMKEKGDIPEGYSVSREKKERFSLILESASTNQTSMYLCASSAAGWGNIQYFGAGTRLSVL.